The text below deals with one T cell receptor (beta chain). Its antigen is undetermined. This sample is part of a study of OX40 agonist ivuxolimab in advanced cancers. Study overall: Antecedent anti-PD-1, anti-PD-L1 or anti-CTLA-4 therapy was permissible, with over 35% having received some.

No patient had autoimmune disease or received systemic immunosuppression. The assay was immunoSEQ multiplex PCR, and TCRdb's table has in-frame clones only and misses some. The sample records around 43,000 clones, around 89% being singletons. The study, taken as a whole, reports: At 0.1 to 3.0 mg/kg, CD4+ and CD8+ blood T cells expanded clonally by week 6.

Looked up from germline, CDR1 is SGHVS and CDR2 is FQNEAQ. The trim removed 5 bases at V and 4 bases at J, leaving 11 bases unmatched. This CDR3 comprises 16 residues. The receptor was isolated from an adult with an advanced solid tumor such as melanoma, head and neck, liver or kidney cancer. The genes are TRBV7-8 and TRBJ1-2, with 9 bases lining up with TRBD1. The source was CD4+ or CD8+ T cells sorted from blood, collected in a trial of the OX40 agonist ivuxolimab. The CDR3 DNA reads TGTGCCAGCAGCCTATCGACAGGGGGGGAAGTCTATGGCTACACCTTC. It is translated as CASSLSTGGEVYGYTF.